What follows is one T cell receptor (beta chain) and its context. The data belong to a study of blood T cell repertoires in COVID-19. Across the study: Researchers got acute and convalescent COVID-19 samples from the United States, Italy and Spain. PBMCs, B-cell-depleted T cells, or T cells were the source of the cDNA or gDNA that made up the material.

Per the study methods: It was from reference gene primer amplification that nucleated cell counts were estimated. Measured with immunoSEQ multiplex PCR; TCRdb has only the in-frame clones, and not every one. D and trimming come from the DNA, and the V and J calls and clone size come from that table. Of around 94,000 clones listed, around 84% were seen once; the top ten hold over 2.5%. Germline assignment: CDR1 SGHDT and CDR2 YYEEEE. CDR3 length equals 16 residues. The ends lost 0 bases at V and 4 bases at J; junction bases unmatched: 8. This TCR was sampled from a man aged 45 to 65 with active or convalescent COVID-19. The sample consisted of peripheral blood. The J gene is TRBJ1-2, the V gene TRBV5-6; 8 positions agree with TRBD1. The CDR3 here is CASSLDPGGDPYGYTF. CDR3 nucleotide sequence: TGTGCCAGCAGCTTGGATCCAGGGGGCGACCCCTATGGCTACACCTTC.